Below, 5 T cell receptor beta chains from the same sample are listed, as sequenced in a study of CD8+ T cells in alopecia areata. cDNA reverse transcribed from extracted RNA served as the sequencing template. Only in-frame clones appear in the TCRdb table, and some are missing; sequencing was by immunoSEQ multiplex PCR. The table shows 95,000 to 110,000 clones, with over 80% occurring only once. Treatment here: oral pan-JAK inhibitor, 5-10 mg twice daily. Sequencing was performed on CD8+ T cells sorted from blood, taken at week 24, from a patient treated with tofacitinib. All receptors come from a human donor with alopecia areata.

A single count supports this clone. This chain joins TRBV29-1 and TRBJ2-6; no clear D gene. The CDR3 runs 17 residues. Per germline, CDR1 SQVTM and CDR2 ANQGSEA. V gave up 3 bases and J gave up 2 bases, with 17 bases separating them. The CDR3 region has the DNA TGCAGCGTTGAGGTCAGGAGCGTCGTGGCTGGGGCCAACGTCCTGACTTTC. Translating it yields CSVEVRSVVAGANVLTF.

This chain uses TRBV5-6 with TRBJ2-2; perhaps TRBD2 as D (5 bases). CDR3 length: 16 amino acids. CDR1 and CDR2 from the germline V gene are SGHDT and YYEEEE. V lost 2 bases and J 6 bases, leaving 17 bases between the germline ends. The CDR3 loop reads CASSFFGLWSPGELFF. The CDR3, as DNA: TGTGCCAGCAGCTTCTTCGGACTTTGGAGTCCCGGGGAGCTGTTTTTT.

V is TRBV5-5 and J is TRBJ2-1; perhaps TRBD2 as D (5 bases). This CDR3 spans 15 amino acids. V gave up 1 base and J gave up 0 bases, with 8 bases separating them. Per germline, CDR1 SGHKS and CDR2 YYEKEE (reference sequence). The CDR3 region is CASSLSGGSYNEQFF. The CDR3 region has the DNA TGTGCCAGCAGCTTGAGCGGAGGCTCCTACAATGAGCAGTTCTTC.

The genes are TRBV4-1 and TRBJ1-5; D gene ambiguous. CDR3 length equals 15 residues. Germline loops: CDR1 MGHRA, CDR2 YSYEKL. The ends were cut back, 3 bases at V and 2 bases at J, with 11 bases in the middle. The CDR3 DNA sequence: TGCGCCAGCAGCCAGTACTTCGCTGGCAATCAGCCCCAGCATTTT. The encoded protein is CASSQYFAGNQPQHF.

The CDR3 bases are TGTGCCAGCAGTTTGGGGTATGAGCAGTTCTTC. This encodes CASSLGYEQFF. The genes are TRBV27 and TRBJ2-1; the D is unclear. The CDR3 runs 11 residues. The germline V gene encodes CDR1 MNHEY and CDR2 SMNVEV (reference sequence). V was cut by 3 bases and J by 8 bases, with 5 bases left in between.